Reported below is one TCR beta chain. Its target is not known. TCRdb's copy holds only in-frame clones and misses some; the assay was immunoSEQ multiplex PCR. The data hold 50,000 to 55,000 clones, with less than 75% observed a single time. These data come from a study of a mutant IDH1 vaccine in newly diagnosed glioma. Background on the study: Patients received vaccination from 4-6 weeks after radiotherapy alone, or with temozolomide cycles.

Germline CDR1 MGHRA, CDR2 YSYEKL. Germline trimming cut 2 bases from V and 7 bases from J; bases unmatched to any gene: 14. The CDR3 has 17 amino acids. Time point described: week 47, end of study. The investigators gave 300 ug of mutant IDH1 20-mer peptide in each vaccine dose, together with topical imiquimod. Patients underwent eight vaccinations, which took place in weeks 1, 3, 5, 7, 11, 15, 19 and 23. The rearrangement uses TRBV4-1 and TRBJ2-4; 7 positions match TRBD1. The input for sequencing was peripheral blood mononuclear cells (PBMCs), taken from a glioma patient whose treatment included an IDH1 peptide vaccine. This TCR was sampled from a man aged 35 to 55 with glioma. Some clones in this sample may be carry-over from other donors' samples. The CDR3 nucleotides are TGCGCCAGCAGCCAACCGGACAGGATGAGCCAAGGGAACATTCAGTACTTC. This sequence encodes CASSQPDRMSQGNIQYF.